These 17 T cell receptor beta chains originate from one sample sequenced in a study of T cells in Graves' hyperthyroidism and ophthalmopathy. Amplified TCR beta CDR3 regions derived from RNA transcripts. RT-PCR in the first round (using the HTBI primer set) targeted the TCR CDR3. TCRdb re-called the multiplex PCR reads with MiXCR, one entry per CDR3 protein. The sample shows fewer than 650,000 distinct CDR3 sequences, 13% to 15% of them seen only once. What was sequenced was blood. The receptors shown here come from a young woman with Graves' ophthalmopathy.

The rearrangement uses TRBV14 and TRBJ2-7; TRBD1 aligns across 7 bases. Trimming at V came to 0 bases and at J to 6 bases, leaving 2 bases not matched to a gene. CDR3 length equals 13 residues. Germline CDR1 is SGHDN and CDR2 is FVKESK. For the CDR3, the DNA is TGTGCCAGCAGCCAAGACTACAGGGGCGAGCAGTACTTC. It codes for CASSQDYRGEQYF.

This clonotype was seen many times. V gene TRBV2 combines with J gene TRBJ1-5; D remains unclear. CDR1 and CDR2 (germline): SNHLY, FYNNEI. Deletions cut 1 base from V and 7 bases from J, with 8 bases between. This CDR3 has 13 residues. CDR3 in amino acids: CASSEGPIQPQHF. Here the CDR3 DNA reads TGTGCCAGCAGTGAAGGCCCAATCCAGCCCCAGCATTTT.

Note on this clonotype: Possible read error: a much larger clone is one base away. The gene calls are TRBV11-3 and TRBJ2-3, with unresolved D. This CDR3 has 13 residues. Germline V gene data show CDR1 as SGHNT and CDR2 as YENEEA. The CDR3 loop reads CGSSLAFPDTQYF. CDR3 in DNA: TGTGGCAGCAGCCTCGCGTTCCCAGATACGCAGTATTTT.

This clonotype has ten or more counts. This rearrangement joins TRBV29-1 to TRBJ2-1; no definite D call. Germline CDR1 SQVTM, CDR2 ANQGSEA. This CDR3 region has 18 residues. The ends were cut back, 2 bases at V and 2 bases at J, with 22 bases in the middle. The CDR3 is CSVERRISGGVAYNEQFF. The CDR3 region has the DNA TGCAGCGTTGAAAGGCGGATTTCAGGTGGGGTGGCCTACAATGAGCAGTTCTTC.

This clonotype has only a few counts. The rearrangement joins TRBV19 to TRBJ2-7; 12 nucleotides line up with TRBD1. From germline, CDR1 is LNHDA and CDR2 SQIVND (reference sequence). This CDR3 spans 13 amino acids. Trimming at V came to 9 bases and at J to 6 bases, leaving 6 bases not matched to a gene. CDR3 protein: CASSGQGAREQYF. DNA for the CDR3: TGTGCCAGCTCGGGACAGGGGGCTCGCGAGCAGTACTTC.

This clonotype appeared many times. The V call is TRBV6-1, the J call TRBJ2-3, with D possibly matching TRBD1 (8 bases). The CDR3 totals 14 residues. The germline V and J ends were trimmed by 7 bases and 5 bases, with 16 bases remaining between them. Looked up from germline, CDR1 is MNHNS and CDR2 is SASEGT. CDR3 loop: CASNRGGQGDTQYF. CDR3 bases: TGTGCCAGCAACAGGGGGGGGCAGGGAGATACGCAGTATTTT.

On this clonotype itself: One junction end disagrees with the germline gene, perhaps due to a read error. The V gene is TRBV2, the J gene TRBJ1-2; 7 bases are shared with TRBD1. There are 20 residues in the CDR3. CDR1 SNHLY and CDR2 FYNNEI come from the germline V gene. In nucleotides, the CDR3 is TGTGCCAGCGGTGAAGCGCTTCTGGAACGTGGAACAGGGGAGCACTATGGCTACACCTTC. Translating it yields CASGEALLERGTGEHYGYTF.

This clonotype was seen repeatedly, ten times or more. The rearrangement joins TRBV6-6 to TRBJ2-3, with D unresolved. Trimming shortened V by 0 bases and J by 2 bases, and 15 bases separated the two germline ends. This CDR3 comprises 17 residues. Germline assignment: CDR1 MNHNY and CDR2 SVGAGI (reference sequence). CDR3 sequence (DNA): TGTGCCAGCAGTTACTCGAGAGGCGGCACCCCCACAGATACGCAGTATTTT. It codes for CASSYSRGGTPTDTQYF.

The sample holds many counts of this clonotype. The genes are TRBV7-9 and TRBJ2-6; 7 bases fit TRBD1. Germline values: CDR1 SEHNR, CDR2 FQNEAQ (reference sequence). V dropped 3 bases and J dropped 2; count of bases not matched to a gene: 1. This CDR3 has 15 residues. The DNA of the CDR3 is TGTGCCAGCAGCTTCCAGGGGGCTGGGGCCAACGTCCTGACTTTC. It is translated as CASSFQGAGANVLTF.

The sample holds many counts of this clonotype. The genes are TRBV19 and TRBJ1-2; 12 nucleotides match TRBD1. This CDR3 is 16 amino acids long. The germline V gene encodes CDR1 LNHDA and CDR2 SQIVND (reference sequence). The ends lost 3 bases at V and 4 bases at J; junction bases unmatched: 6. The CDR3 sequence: CASSIAGTGGSYGYTF. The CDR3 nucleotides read TGTGCCAGTAGTATCGCCGGGACAGGGGGCTCCTATGGCTACACCTTC.

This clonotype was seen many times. The CDR3 reads CAISDGTGRGETQYF. The CDR3 DNA reads TGTGCCATCAGTGACGGGACAGGGCGCGGAGAGACCCAGTACTTC. This chain links TRBV10-3 with TRBJ2-5, with TRBD1 identical over 9 bases. The V gene's germline CDR1 is ENHRY and CDR2 SYGVKD. The CDR3 length is 15 residues. V lost 3 bases to trimming and J lost 4 bases; unmatched junction nucleotides: 6.

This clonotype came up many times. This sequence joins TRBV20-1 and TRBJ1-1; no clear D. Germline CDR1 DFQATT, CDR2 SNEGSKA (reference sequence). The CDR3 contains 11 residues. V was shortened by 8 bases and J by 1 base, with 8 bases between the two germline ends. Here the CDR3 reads CSCPENTEAFF. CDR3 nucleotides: TGCAGTTGCCCGGAGAACACTGAAGCTTTCTTT.

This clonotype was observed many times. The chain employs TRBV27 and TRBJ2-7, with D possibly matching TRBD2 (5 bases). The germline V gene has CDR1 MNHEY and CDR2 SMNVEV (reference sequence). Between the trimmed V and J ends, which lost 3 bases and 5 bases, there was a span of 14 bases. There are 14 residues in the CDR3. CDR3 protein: CASSLRLAPHEQYF. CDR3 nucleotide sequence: TGTGCCAGCAGTTTGCGGCTAGCCCCCCACGAGCAGTACTTC.

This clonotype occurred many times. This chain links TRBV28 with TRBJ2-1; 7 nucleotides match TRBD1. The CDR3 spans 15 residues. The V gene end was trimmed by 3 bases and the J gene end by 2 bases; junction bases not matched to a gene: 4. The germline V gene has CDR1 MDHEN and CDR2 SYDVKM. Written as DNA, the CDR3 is TGTGCCAGCAGTTTTCGACAGGGTACCTACAATGAGCAGTTCTTC. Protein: CASSFRQGTYNEQFF.

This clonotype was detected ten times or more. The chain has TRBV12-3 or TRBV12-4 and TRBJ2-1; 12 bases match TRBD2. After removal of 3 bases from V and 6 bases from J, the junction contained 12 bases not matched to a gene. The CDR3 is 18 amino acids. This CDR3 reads CASSFSLQTSGSSNEQFF. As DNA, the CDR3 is TGTGCCAGCAGTTTTTCTCTCCAGACTAGCGGGAGTTCCAATGAGCAGTTCTTC.

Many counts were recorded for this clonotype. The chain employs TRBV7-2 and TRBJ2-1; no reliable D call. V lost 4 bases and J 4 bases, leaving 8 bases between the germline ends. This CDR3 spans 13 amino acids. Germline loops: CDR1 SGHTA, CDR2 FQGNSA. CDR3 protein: CASSSQEYNEQFF. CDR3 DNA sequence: TGTGCCAGCAGCTCCCAGGAATACAATGAGCAGTTCTTC.

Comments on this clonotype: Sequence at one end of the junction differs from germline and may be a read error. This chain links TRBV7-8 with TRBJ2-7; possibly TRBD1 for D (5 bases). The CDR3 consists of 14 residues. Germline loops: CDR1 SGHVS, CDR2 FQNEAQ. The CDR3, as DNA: TGCGCCAGCAGCCTATTCAGGGATAACTACGAGCAGTACTTC. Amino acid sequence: CASSLFRDNYEQYF.